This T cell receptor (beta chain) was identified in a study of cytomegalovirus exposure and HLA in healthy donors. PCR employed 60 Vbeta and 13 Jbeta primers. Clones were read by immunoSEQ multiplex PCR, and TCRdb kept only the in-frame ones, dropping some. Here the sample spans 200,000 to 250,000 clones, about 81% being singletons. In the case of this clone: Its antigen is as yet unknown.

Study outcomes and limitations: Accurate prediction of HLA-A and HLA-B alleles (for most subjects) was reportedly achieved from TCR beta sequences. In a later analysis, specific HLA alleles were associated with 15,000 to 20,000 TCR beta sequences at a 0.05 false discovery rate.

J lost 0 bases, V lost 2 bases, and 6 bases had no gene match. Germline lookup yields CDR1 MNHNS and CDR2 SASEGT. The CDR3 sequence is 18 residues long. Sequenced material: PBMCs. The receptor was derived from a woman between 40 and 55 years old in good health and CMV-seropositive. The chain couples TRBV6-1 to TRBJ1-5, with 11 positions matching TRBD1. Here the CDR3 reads CASSEYRDRGYSNQPQHF. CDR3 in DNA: TGTGCCAGCAGTGAATATAGGGACAGGGGGTATAGCAATCAGCCCCAGCATTTT.